This entry describes one T cell receptor beta chain. This sample is part of a study of blood T cell repertoires in COVID-19. Study-level information: COVID-19 samples from acute and convalescent phases originated in the United States, Italy and Spain.

Libraries were prepared by immunoSEQ multiplex PCR; TCRdb keeps only in-frame clonotypes and omits some of them. The table includes some 300,000 clones, 80% to 90% detected once. V was cut by 5 bases and J by 5 bases, with 13 bases left in between. This CDR3 comprises 13 residues. From germline, CDR1 is SGHKS and CDR2 YYEKEE (reference sequence). This receptor was obtained from a woman aged 70-85 years with COVID-19, enrolled during active disease. Sequencing was done on a sample of peripheral blood. This chain connects TRBV5-5 to TRBJ1-1; D might be TRBD1 (6 bases). The CDR3 nucleotides read TGTGCCAGCAGTGCTAATCAGGGGACTGAAGCTTTCTTT. Translating gives CASSANQGTEAFF.